The 21 T cell receptor beta chains presented below share a single source sample, sequenced in a study of T cell responses to AZD1222 COVID-19 vaccine. Produced via immunoSEQ multiplex PCR; TCRdb's table is partial and in-frame only. The sample comprises more than 110,000 clones, 70% to 90% of which are singletons, and roughly 7.3% rests with the top ten. Sequencing was performed on peripheral blood, taken on day 0 of AZD1222 vaccination. Every receptor here comes from an adult in good health.

V is TRBV6-5 and J is TRBJ1-5, with TRBD1 as a possible D gene (5 bases). This CDR3 has 13 residues. V lost 8 bases, J lost 2 bases, and 10 bases lay in between. In germline, CDR1 is MNHEY, CDR2 SVGAGI. CDR3 nucleotides: TGTGCCAGCCAGGCGGGGGGCAATCAGCCCCAGCATTTT. Its protein product is CASQAGGNQPQHF.

The J gene is TRBJ2-7, the V gene TRBV9, with 9 bases that match TRBD1. The CDR3 loop spans 14 amino acids. Germline values: CDR1 SGDLS, CDR2 YYNGEE. V shed 4 bases and J 6 bases; nucleotides not matched to a gene: 8. The CDR3 region is CASSRRGQGGEQYF. The DNA of the CDR3 is TGTGCCAGCAGCAGGCGGGGACAGGGAGGCGAGCAGTACTTC. Full variable domain (remainder filled in from reference TRBV9 and TRBJ2-7): DSGVTQTPKHLITATGQRVTLRCSPRSGDLSVYWYQQSLDQGLQFLIQYYNGEERAKGNILERFSAQQFPDLHSELNLSSLELGDSALYFCASSRRGQGGEQYFGPGTRLTVT.

The rearrangement joins TRBV15 to TRBJ1-2, with D possibly matching TRBD1 (6 bases). Germline lookup yields CDR1 LNHNV and CDR2 YYDKDF (reference sequence). V was cut by 0 bases and J by 7 bases, with 12 bases left in between. The CDR3 runs 14 residues. The CDR3 region has the DNA TGTGCCACCAGCAGAGATGCAGGGGCGGGTGGCTACACCTTC. It yields the protein CATSRDAGAGGYTF.

The CDR3 loop reads CASSLVGTDTQYF. CDR3 bases: TGTGCCAGCAGCTTAGTGGGCACAGATACGCAGTATTTT. V usage is TRBV7-7 and J usage is TRBJ2-3; no clear D gene. The germline V gene encodes CDR1 SSHAT and CDR2 FNYEAQ (reference sequence). This CDR3 contains 13 residues. V lost 1 base, J lost 1 base, and 3 bases lay in between.

The rearrangement uses TRBV18 and TRBJ1-4; weak D call: TRBD1 (5 bases). The length of the CDR3 is 13 residues. Trimming pared 3 bases from V and 8 bases from J, leaving 10 bases between. CDR1 is KGHSH, CDR2 LQKENI, per germline. The CDR3 nucleotides are TGTGCCAGCTCACCGGAGAGGGGCGAAAAACTGTTTTTT. This sequence encodes CASSPERGEKLFF.

The CDR3 loop is CASSPFFLTDTQYF. DNA for the CDR3: TGTGCCAGCAGCCCCTTCTTCTTGACAGATACGCAGTATTTT. The chain joins TRBV3-1 (or the pseudogene TRBV3-2) to TRBJ2-3; D is undetermined. Trimming left V 4 bases short and J 3 bases short, with 11 bases between. The V gene's germline CDR1 is LGHDT and CDR2 YNNKEL (reference sequence). The CDR3 sequence is 14 residues long.

The chain combines TRBV29-1 with TRBJ2-1, with 8 bases matching TRBD2. Germline CDR1 is SQVTM and CDR2 is ANQGSEA. V trimming: 4 bases; J trimming: 2 bases; junction bases outside the gene matches: 4. The CDR3 contains 14 residues. The CDR3 sequence is CSVALGRAYNEQFF. CDR3 nucleotide sequence: TGCAGCGTTGCTCTCGGGAGGGCCTACAATGAGCAGTTCTTC.

This clone was counted between two and nine times. The chain combines TRBV11-2 with TRBJ2-3; 8 bases are shared with TRBD1. After removal of 2 bases from V and 4 bases from J, the junction contained 2 bases not matched to a gene. The CDR3 length is 14 residues. CDR1 and CDR2 (germline): SGHAT, FQNNGV. The CDR3 reads CASSLQQGADTQYF. In DNA, the CDR3 is TGTGCCAGCAGCTTACAACAGGGGGCAGATACGCAGTATTTT.

This clone has only one observation. The chain has TRBV30 and TRBJ2-7, with TRBD2 matching 7 bases. Germline values: CDR1 GTSNPN, CDR2 SVGIG (reference sequence). This CDR3 spans 14 amino acids. The V gene end was trimmed by 5 bases and the J gene end by 4 bases; junction bases not matched to a gene: 11. CDR3 DNA sequence: TGTGCCTGGCGACTAGGCGGGAGTTCGTACGAGCAGTACTTC. This translates into CAWRLGGSSYEQYF.

CDR3 in amino acids: CASSPTGQDYGYTF. Here the CDR3 DNA reads TGTGCCAGCTCACCAACGGGACAGGACTATGGCTACACCTTC. The chain links TRBV18 to TRBJ1-2, with 8 positions matching TRBD1. The CDR3 consists of 14 residues. CDR1 and CDR2 from the germline V gene are KGHSH and LQKENI. V shed 2 bases, J shed 3 bases, and the junction held 2 bases outside the gene matches.

V usage is TRBV9 and J usage is TRBJ2-1; TRBD1 is a possible D gene (8 bases). The ends were cut back, 3 bases at V and 2 bases at J, with 18 bases in the middle. This CDR3 comprises 17 residues. CDR1 and CDR2 from the germline V gene are SGDLS and YYNGEE. CDR3 DNA sequence: TGTGCCAGCAGCGAGGGAGGGACAGGTCAGGCCTACAATGAGCAGTTCTTC. It translates to CASSEGGTGQAYNEQFF. The full variable domain, with the rest looked up from reference TRBV9 and TRBJ2-1, is DSGVTQTPKHLITATGQRVTLRCSPRSGDLSVYWYQQSLDQGLQFLIQYYNGEERAKGNILERFSAQQFPDLHSELNLSSLELGDSALYFCASSEGGTGQAYNEQFFGPGTRLTVL.

In the case of this clone: Other DNA sequences in the same sample also yield this CDR3. CDR3 loop: CASSPGQGVDEQYF. Here the CDR3 DNA reads TGCGCCAGCAGCCCGGGACAGGGGGTCGACGAGCAGTACTTC. The chain has TRBV5-1 and TRBJ2-7, with TRBD1 matching 11 bases. Trimming took 4 bases from V and 5 from J; bases not matched to a gene: 5. The CDR3 is 14 amino acids. Germline V gives CDR1 SGHRS, CDR2 YFSETQ.

J is TRBJ2-3 and V is TRBV10-3; D not resolved. The V gene's germline CDR1 is ENHRY and CDR2 SYGVKD. V lost 0 bases and J 6 bases, leaving 10 bases between the germline ends. CDR3 length: 14 amino acids. CDR3 sequence: CAISESKGRDTQYF. The DNA for the CDR3 is TGTGCCATCAGTGAGTCAAAGGGTCGGGATACGCAGTATTTT.

This chain uses TRBV5-1 with TRBJ1-1; D may be TRBD1 (6 bases). The CDR3 loop spans 15 amino acids. Germline CDR1 reads SGHRS; CDR2 reads YFSETQ. V lost 4 bases, J lost 4 bases, and 17 bases lay in between. Here the CDR3 DNA reads TGCGCCAGCAGCGTCGAATGGGGGGGCGCCACTGAAGCTTTCTTT. Translating gives CASSVEWGGATEAFF. Complete variable domain (other parts from reference TRBV5-1 and TRBJ1-1): KAGVTQTPRYLIKTRGQQVTLSCSPISGHRSVSWYQQTPGQGLQFLFEYFSETQRNKGNFPGRFSGRQFSNSRSEMNVSTLELGDSALYLCASSVEWGGATEAFFGQGTRLTVV.

V is TRBV6-5 and J is TRBJ1-5, with 8 bases matching TRBD1. The CDR3 runs to 15 residues. The V segment lost 6 bases and the J segment 4 bases; nucleotides outside the gene matches: 8. Germline CDR1 reads MNHEY; CDR2 reads SVGAGI. The CDR3 here is CASRPTGGLNQPQHF. The CDR3 DNA follows: TGTGCCAGCAGACCCACAGGGGGGCTAAATCAGCCCCAGCATTTT.

The gene calls are TRBV2 and TRBJ1-2; D uncertain. Germline V gives CDR1 SNHLY, CDR2 FYNNEI. Trimming took off 4 bases at V and 9 bases at J, with 15 bases between the two ends. The CDR3 spans 13 residues. In DNA form, the CDR3 reads TGTGCCAGCAGTGGCACGTCCGAACTGAGCTACACCTTC. It specifies CASSGTSELSYTF.

The rearrangement uses TRBV9 and TRBJ2-5; 10 bases align to TRBD2. Per germline, CDR1 SGDLS and CDR2 YYNGEE. With V trimmed by 0 bases and J by 5 bases, 7 bases remained unmatched. The CDR3 covers 16 residues. The CDR3 sequence is CASSVGTSGGPETQYF. CDR3 coding DNA: TGTGCCAGCAGCGTAGGGACTAGCGGTGGCCCGGAGACCCAGTACTTC.

V usage is TRBV11-2 and J usage is TRBJ2-2; D could derive from TRBD1 or TRBD2 (5 bases each). V was clipped by 5 bases and J by 5 bases, with 12 bases between them. The CDR3 is 14 amino acids. Germline lookup yields CDR1 SGHAT and CDR2 FQNNGV. CDR3 region: CASSPRGLTGELFF. The CDR3 coding sequence is TGTGCCAGCAGCCCCCGGGGCCTTACCGGGGAGCTGTTTTTT.

The chain couples TRBV7-6 to TRBJ1-2; possibly TRBD1 for D (5 bases). The V and J ends lost 3 bases and 3 bases respectively, with 14 bases between them. Per germline, CDR1 SGHVS and CDR2 FNYEAQ. The CDR3 sequence is 15 residues long. The CDR3 reads CASSFANVGDYGYTF. The CDR3 nucleotides are TGTGCCAGCAGCTTCGCTAATGTGGGGGACTATGGCTACACCTTC.

About this clone: This specimen includes other DNA sequences encoding the same CDR3. The chain couples TRBV2 to TRBJ2-5, with D maybe TRBD1 (5 bases). The germline V gene has CDR1 SNHLY and CDR2 FYNNEI. Trimming took 4 bases from V and 5 from J, leaving 8 bases between them. The CDR3 is made up of 12 amino acids. The CDR3 DNA is TGTGCCAGCAGTGGGGCAGGGGAGACCCAGTACTTC. Amino acids: CASSGAGETQYF.

This chain uses TRBV3-1 (or the pseudogene TRBV3-2) with TRBJ1-2, with D perhaps TRBD1 (6 bases). The germline V and J ends were trimmed by 3 bases and 0 bases, with 17 bases remaining between them. The CDR3 extends over 17 amino acids. Germline V gene lookup returns CDR1 LGHDT and CDR2 YNNKEL (reference sequence). The CDR3 spells CASSHTAGAAPNYGYTF. CDR3 bases: TGTGCCAGCAGCCATACGGCAGGGGCCGCTCCTAACTATGGCTACACCTTC.